This T cell receptor beta chain was profiled in a study of T cell responses to AZD1222 COVID-19 vaccine. Notes on the study in general: The study found vaccine-associated CD4 TCRs spanning spike, dominant at 160-218 and 743-854. Spike-specific TCR breadth and depth were elevated following two AZD1222 doses.

Comments on this clone: Its antigen is unknown.

The assay was immunoSEQ multiplex PCR, and TCRdb's table has in-frame clones only and misses some. The sample gives around 160,000 clones, approximately 94% of which show up once; approximately 2% is in the top ten. The specimen comprised peripheral blood, sampled on day 0 of AZD1222 vaccination. The sequence was collected from an adult in good health.

In DNA form, the CDR3 reads TGTGCCAGCAGCCCCCGGGCCCTCAGGAGCTCCTACAATGAGCAGTTCTTC. Amino acids: CASSPRALRSSYNEQFF. This sequence joins TRBV7-8 and TRBJ2-1; D not certain. The CDR3 consists of 17 residues. Looked up from germline, CDR1 is SGHVS and CDR2 is FQNEAQ. Trimming removed 5 bases from V and 0 bases from J, with 17 bases in between. The variable domain in full, completed from reference TRBV7-8 and TRBJ2-1, reads GAGVSQSPRYKVAKRGQDVALRCDPISGHVSLFWYQQALGQGPEFLTYFQNEAQLDKSGLPSDRFFAERPEGSVSTLKIQRTQQEDSAVYLCASSPRALRSSYNEQFFGPGTRLTVL.